Following are 22 T cell receptor beta chains from one sample sequenced in a study of blood T cell repertoires in COVID-19. Data came from immunoSEQ multiplex PCR; TCRdb stores just in-frame clones and leaves some out. The table includes tens of thousands of clones, about 70% detected once. The sequenced sample was peripheral blood. Receptors originate from a man older than 75 with acute or convalescent COVID-19.

This clone has a handful of counts. Within the sample, other DNA sequences also encode this same CDR3. The rearrangement joins TRBV3-1 (or the pseudogene TRBV3-2) to TRBJ2-7; D gene uncertain. In germline, CDR1 is LGHDT, CDR2 YNNKEL (reference sequence). The V and J ends lost 1 base and 6 bases respectively, with 10 bases between them. This CDR3 spans 13 amino acids. The chain's CDR3 is CASSQVATGEQYF. Written as DNA, the CDR3 is TGTGCCAGCAGCCAAGTCGCCACCGGCGAGCAGTACTTC.

V is TRBV7-2 and J is TRBJ2-1; TRBD2 matches 9 bases. Germline CDR1 is SGHTA and CDR2 is FQGNSA. The CDR3 consists of 15 residues. Trimming at V came to 5 bases and at J to 7 bases, leaving 9 bases not matched to a gene. This CDR3 is CASSQSGRIGNEQFF. The CDR3 nucleotides read TGTGCCAGCAGCCAAAGCGGGAGGATTGGGAATGAGCAGTTCTTC.

This clone was observed a few times. The chain combines TRBV27 with TRBJ2-2, with 16 nucleotides matching TRBD2. Per the germline V gene, CDR1 is MNHEY and CDR2 is SMNVEV (reference sequence). The CDR3 is 17 residues long. V dropped 6 bases and J dropped 5; count of bases not matched to a gene: 6. In DNA form, the CDR3 reads TGTGCCAGCAGACAGGGACTAGCGGGAGGGAGGACCGGGGAGCTGTTTTTT. This gives the protein CASRQGLAGGRTGELFF.

The J gene is TRBJ2-4, the V gene TRBV30; TRBD1 agrees at 7 bases. The CDR3 contains 15 residues. The ends lost 2 bases at V and 5 bases at J; junction bases unmatched: 9. Germline V lookup: CDR1 GTSNPN, CDR2 SVGIG (reference sequence). CDR3 coding DNA: TGTGCCTGGAGTCAGGGACAGTTAAGGGAAAACATTCAGTACTTC. Translating it yields CAWSQGQLRENIQYF.

This clone was counted only a few times. This chain uses TRBV29-1 with TRBJ1-1, with 7 bases that match TRBD1. The CDR3 is made up of 12 amino acids. Germline V gene data show CDR1 as SQVTM and CDR2 as ANQGSEA. V was clipped by 7 bases and J by 4 bases; unmatched bases: 6. The CDR3 here is CSAGQASTEAFF. For the CDR3, the DNA is TGCAGCGCCGGACAGGCGTCCACTGAAGCTTTCTTT. The variable domain in full, completed from reference TRBV29-1 and TRBJ1-1, reads SAVISQKPSRDICQRGTSLTIQCQVDSQVTMMFWYRQQPGQSLTLIATANQGSEATYESGFVIDKFPISRPNLTFSTLTVSNMSPEDSSIYLCSAGQASTEAFFGQGTRLTVV.

The rearrangement uses TRBV7-3 and TRBJ2-5; maybe TRBD2 (6 bases). Germline loops: CDR1 SGHTA, CDR2 FQGTGA. V was pared by 2 bases and J by 4 bases, with 14 bases between. The length of the CDR3 is 15 residues. This CDR3 is CASSLGGAGGETQYF. The CDR3, as DNA: TGTGCCAGCAGCTTAGGGGGAGCGGGCGGAGAGACCCAGTACTTC. The variable domain in full, with the rest retrieved from reference TRBV7-3 and TRBJ2-5, is GAGVSQTPSNKVTEKGKYVELRCDPISGHTALYWYRQSLGQGPEFLIYFQGTGAADDSGLPNDRFFAVRPEGSVSTLKIQRTERGDSAVYLCASSLGGAGGETQYFGPGTRLLVL.

V gene TRBV4-1 combines with J gene TRBJ1-6; the D gene is possibly TRBD1 (6 bases). CDR1 is MGHRA and CDR2 is YSYEKL in the germline V gene. The CDR3 totals 15 residues. V was cut by 3 bases and J by 7 bases, with 13 bases left in between. The CDR3 reads CASSHMAGENSPLHF. The CDR3 DNA reads TGCGCCAGCAGCCACATGGCAGGGGAGAATTCACCCCTCCACTTT.

V is TRBV18 and J is TRBJ2-5; 8 positions agree with TRBD1. The CDR3 has 13 amino acids. The J segment lost 5 bases and the V segment lost 4 bases, leaving 3 bases of the junction unmatched. Germline CDR1 KGHSH, CDR2 LQKENI. For the CDR3, the DNA is TGTGCCAGCTCACTGGACAGGGTCGAGACCCAGTACTTC. This gives the protein CASSLDRVETQYF.

This rearrangement joins TRBV3-1 (or the pseudogene TRBV3-2) to TRBJ2-3; 8 bases map to TRBD1. The trim removed 4 bases at V and 5 bases at J, leaving 5 bases unmatched. The CDR3 is 14 residues long. CDR1 is LGHDT, CDR2 YNNKEL, per germline (reference sequence). The chain's CDR3 is CASSPYGQGDTQYF. The CDR3 region has the DNA TGTGCCAGCAGCCCCTATGGACAGGGAGATACGCAGTATTTT.

This rearrangement joins TRBV20-1 to TRBJ2-3; 13 nucleotides agree with TRBD2. The V and J ends lost 3 bases and 5 bases, in that order; junction bases with no gene match: 8. The CDR3 loop spans 16 amino acids. In germline, CDR1 is DFQATT, CDR2 SNEGSKA (reference sequence). The CDR3 loop reads CSASRTSGRAKDTQYF. Written as DNA, the CDR3 is TGCAGTGCTAGTAGAACTAGCGGGAGGGCGAAAGATACGCAGTATTTT.

This rearrangement joins TRBV6-2 or TRBV6-3 to TRBJ2-7, with D possibly TRBD2 on 6 matching bases. V lost 3 bases and J 2 bases, leaving 14 bases between the germline ends. Germline CDR1 is MNHEY and CDR2 is SVGEGT. CDR3 length equals 15 residues. The CDR3 bases are TGTGCCAGCAGTTATCAGAGCGGGCCTACCTACGAGCAGTACTTC. Its protein product is CASSYQSGPTYEQYF.

V usage is TRBV7-9 and J usage is TRBJ2-7; 7 bases match TRBD2. The CDR3 totals 13 residues. Germline V lookup: CDR1 SEHNR, CDR2 FQNEAQ (reference sequence). The trim removed 8 bases at V and 5 bases at J, leaving 9 bases unmatched. CDR3 residues: CASQHGGSDEQYF. The CDR3 bases are TGTGCCAGCCAACATGGCGGGAGCGACGAGCAGTACTTC.

The genes are TRBV28 and TRBJ1-4; the match to TRBD1 covers 8 bases. V lost 2 bases to trimming and J lost 8 bases; unmatched junction nucleotides: 7. Germline V gene sequence: CDR1 MDHEN, CDR2 SYDVKM. The CDR3 has 15 residues. As DNA, the CDR3 is TGTGCCAGCAGTTTAGGACAGGGAATGGGGGAAAAACTGTTTTTT. Translated: CASSLGQGMGEKLFF.

The CDR3 DNA sequence: TGTGCCATAGGGACAACTAATAATTCACCCCTCCACTTT. This sequence encodes CAIGTTNNSPLHF. The rearrangement links TRBV2 to TRBJ1-6; D is perhaps TRBD1 (6 bases). V was clipped by 10 bases and J by 5 bases, with 12 bases between them. This CDR3 has 13 residues. Germline V gives CDR1 SNHLY, CDR2 FYNNEI.

This clone was counted a few times. CDR3 DNA: TGTGCCAGCAGCGGCTCCGGGTCCTTGAGCTCTGGAAACACCATATATTTT. Its translation is CASSGSGSLSSGNTIYF. The gene calls are TRBV9 and TRBJ1-3; D gene unclear. V was shortened by 3 bases and J by 0 bases, with 16 bases between the two germline ends. The CDR3 extends over 17 amino acids. CDR1 and CDR2 from the germline V gene are SGDLS and YYNGEE.

A few counts support this clone. The gene calls are TRBV6-1 and TRBJ1-3; D uncertain. The CDR3 runs 14 residues. Per the germline V gene, CDR1 is MNHNS and CDR2 is SASEGT. Trimming took 2 bases from V and 4 from J, leaving 9 bases between them. The CDR3 coding sequence is TGTGCCAGCAGTGAAAAATGGGCCGGAAACACCATATATTTT. This gives the protein CASSEKWAGNTIYF.

V and J are TRBV5-6 and TRBJ1-1; D not resolved. V lost 3 bases, J lost 6 bases, and 12 bases lay in between. Germline CDR1 and CDR2: SGHDT and YYEEEE. CDR3 length: 13 residues. CDR3: CASSSRRFPEAFF. The CDR3 DNA reads TGTGCCAGCAGCTCACGGAGGTTCCCTGAAGCTTTCTTT.

CDR3 in DNA: TGTGCCAGCAGGCCTTGGGGGGGCTATGGCTACACCTTC. Translating gives CASRPWGGYGYTF. This chain connects TRBV5-6 to TRBJ1-2; a weak D match, TRBD1 (5 bases). CDR1 SGHDT and CDR2 YYEEEE come from the germline V gene. The germline V and J ends were trimmed by 5 bases and 4 bases, with 12 bases remaining between them. The CDR3 totals 13 residues.

This clone was seen only once. For the CDR3, the DNA is TGTGCCAGCGCAACAGGGGGTTCTGAAGCTTTCTTT. Its translation is CASATGGSEAFF. The gene calls are TRBV6-6 and TRBJ1-1; 8 bases match TRBD1. The CDR3 has 12 residues. The V gene end was trimmed by 8 bases and the J gene end by 6 bases; junction bases not matched to a gene: 5. Germline loops: CDR1 MNHNY, CDR2 SVGAGI (reference sequence).

This rearrangement joins TRBV7-9 to TRBJ2-7; 8 positions agree with TRBD1. The germline V gene encodes CDR1 SEHNR and CDR2 FQNEAQ (reference sequence). The CDR3 has 15 residues. The V and J ends lost 8 bases and 5 bases, in that order; junction bases with no gene match: 14. In DNA form, the CDR3 reads TGTGCCAGCGGGACCCACAGGGGGGTCAGGAACGAGCAGTACTTC. Amino acid sequence: CASGTHRGVRNEQYF.

The V call is TRBV28, the J call TRBJ2-7; D is undetermined. The V and J ends lost 4 bases and 3 bases respectively, with 10 bases between them. The CDR3 length is 13 residues. The germline V gene has CDR1 MDHEN and CDR2 SYDVKM. The CDR3 nucleotides are TGTGCCAGCAGTTCCGCGAGTTACTACGAGCAGTACTTC. This translates into CASSSASYYEQYF.

The chain joins TRBV13 to TRBJ2-7, with 10 bases lining up with TRBD2. The CDR3 runs 14 residues. Germline lookup yields CDR1 PRHDT and CDR2 FYEKMQ (reference sequence). The V segment lost 4 bases and the J segment 9 bases; nucleotides outside the gene matches: 9. The CDR3: CASSSRLAGTVQYF. In DNA, the CDR3 is TGTGCCAGCAGCTCCCGACTAGCGGGTACAGTGCAGTACTTC.